This note documents a single T cell receptor beta chain sequence. Its antigen is unidentified. Distinct nucleotide sequences in the sample also encode this CDR3. These data originate in a study of cytomegalovirus exposure and HLA in healthy donors. Study background: The Caucasian-associated ancestry cluster held roughly 80% of a few hundred genotyped donors. Findings and limits, study-wide: Cytomegalovirus association was listed for 164 TCR beta chains. Researchers reportedly found TCR beta sequences accurately predicted most subjects' HLA-A and HLA-B alleles.

This CDR3 has 13 residues. CDR1 MNHEY and CDR2 SMNVEV come from the germline V gene (reference sequence). V lost 2 bases and J 2 bases, leaving 7 bases between the germline ends. Amplification used 60 Vbeta primers and 13 Jbeta primers. Generated by immunoSEQ multiplex PCR, the TCRdb table keeps only in-frame clones and is missing some. The sample lists under 150,000 clones; roughly 84% were seen once. This clonotype originated in a boy aged 5 to 17 in good health and CMV-seronegative. The specimen sequenced was PBMCs. This chain uses TRBV27 with TRBJ2-7; no clear D gene. The CDR3 protein is CASSLGRTYEQYF. For the CDR3, the DNA is TGTGCCAGCAGTTTAGGCCGAACCTACGAGCAGTACTTC.